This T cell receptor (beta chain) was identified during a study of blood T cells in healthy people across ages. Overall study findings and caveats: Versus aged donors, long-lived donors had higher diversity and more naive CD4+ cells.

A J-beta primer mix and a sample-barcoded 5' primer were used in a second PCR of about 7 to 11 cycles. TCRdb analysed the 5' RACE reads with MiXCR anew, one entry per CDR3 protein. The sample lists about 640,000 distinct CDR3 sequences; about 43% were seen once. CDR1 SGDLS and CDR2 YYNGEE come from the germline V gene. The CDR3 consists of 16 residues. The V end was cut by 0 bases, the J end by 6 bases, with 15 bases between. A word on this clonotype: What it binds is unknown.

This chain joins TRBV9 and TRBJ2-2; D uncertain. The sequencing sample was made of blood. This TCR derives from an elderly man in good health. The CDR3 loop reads CASSVATGRAPGELFF. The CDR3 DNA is TGTGCCAGCAGCGTAGCTACTGGACGAGCCCCCGGGGAGCTGTTTTTT.